This T cell receptor beta chain was observed in a study of early T cells in non-severe SARS-CoV-2 infection. TCRdb reanalysed the 5' RACE reads using MiXCR and keeps one entry per CDR3 protein. Seen here are about 64,000 distinct CDR3 sequences, more than 15% observed once, and the top ten hold 8.9%. This clonotype was recorded a few times. This receptor was identified in an adult who was a healthcare worker with PCR-confirmed SARS-CoV-2 infection or an uninfected control (not recorded which). Here the sequenced sample was whole blood, taken at baseline.

Here the CDR3 DNA reads TGTGCCAGCAGCTTATTTGGGTCGGAAGGAAACACCATATATTTT. It specifies CASSLFGSEGNTIYF. The V gene is TRBV7-9, the J gene TRBJ1-3; no definite D call. The CDR3 contains 15 residues. Looked up from germline, CDR1 is SEHNR and CDR2 is FQNEAQ (reference sequence). V was pared by 2 bases and J by 4 bases, with 12 bases between.